This T cell receptor (beta chain) was observed in a study of OX40 agonist ivuxolimab in advanced cancers. Study information: An agonistic human IgG2 monoclonal antibody against OX40 (CD134) was given. Patient treatment consisted of intravenous ivuxolimab administration every 2 weeks at 0.01 to 10 mg/kg.

Measured with immunoSEQ multiplex PCR; TCRdb has only the in-frame clones, and not every one. The sample carries more than 60,000 clones, roughly nine tenths recorded once. To note about this clone: Its antigen is unknown.

Study-level findings and limits: CD8+ T cells were the subset that, on average, had more expanded clones than CD4+. Clonal expansion was seen in CD4+ and CD8+ blood T cells by week 6 at 0.1 to 3.0 mg/kg.

The V gene's germline CDR1 is SGHDT and CDR2 YYEEEE. V was pared by 5 bases and J by 3 bases, with 4 bases of the junction left unmatched. This CDR3 region has 13 residues. The chain couples TRBV5-6 to TRBJ1-1, with 7 bases matching TRBD1. The material was CD4+ or CD8+ T cells sorted from blood, obtained in a trial of the OX40 agonist ivuxolimab. The receptor was derived from an adult with an advanced solid tumor such as melanoma, head and neck, liver or kidney cancer. CDR3: CASRGRGYTEAFF. The CDR3 DNA sequence: TGTGCCAGCAGAGGCAGGGGGTACACTGAAGCTTTCTTT.